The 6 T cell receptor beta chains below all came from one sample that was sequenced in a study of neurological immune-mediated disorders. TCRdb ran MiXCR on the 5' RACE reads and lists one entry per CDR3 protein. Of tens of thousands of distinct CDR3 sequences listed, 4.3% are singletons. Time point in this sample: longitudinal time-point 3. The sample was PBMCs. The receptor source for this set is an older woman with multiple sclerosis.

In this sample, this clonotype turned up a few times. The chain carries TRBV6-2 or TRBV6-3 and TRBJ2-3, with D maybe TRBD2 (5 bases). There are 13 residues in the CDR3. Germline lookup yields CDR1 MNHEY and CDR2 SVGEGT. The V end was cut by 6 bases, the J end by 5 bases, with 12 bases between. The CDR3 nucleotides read TGTGCCAGCAGGGACGGGGTGGGAGATACGCAGTATTTT. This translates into CASRDGVGDTQYF.

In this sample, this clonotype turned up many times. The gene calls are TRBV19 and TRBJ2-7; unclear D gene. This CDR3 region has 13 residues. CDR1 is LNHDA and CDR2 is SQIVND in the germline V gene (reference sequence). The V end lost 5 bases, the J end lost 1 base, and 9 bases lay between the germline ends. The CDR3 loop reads CASSPRASYEQYF. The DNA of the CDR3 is TGTGCCAGTAGTCCACGGGCTTCCTACGAGCAGTACTTC.

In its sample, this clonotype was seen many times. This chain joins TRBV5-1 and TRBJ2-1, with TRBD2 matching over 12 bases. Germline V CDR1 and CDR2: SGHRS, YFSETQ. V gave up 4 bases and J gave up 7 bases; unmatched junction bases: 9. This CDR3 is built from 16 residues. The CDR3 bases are TGCGCCAGCAGCCCGCCGACTAGCGGGGGCCTTAATGAGCAGTTCTTC. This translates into CASSPPTSGGLNEQFF.

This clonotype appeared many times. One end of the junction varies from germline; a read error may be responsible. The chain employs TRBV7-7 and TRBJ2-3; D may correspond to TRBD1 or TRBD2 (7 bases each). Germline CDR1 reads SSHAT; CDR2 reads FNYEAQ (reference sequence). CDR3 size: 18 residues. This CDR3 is CASSQGGAGGPWADTQYF. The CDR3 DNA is TGTGCTAGCAGCCAGGGGGGGGCTGGCGGGCCATGGGCAGATACGCAGTATTTT. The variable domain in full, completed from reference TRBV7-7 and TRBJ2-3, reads GAGVSQSPRYKVTKRGQDVTLRCDPISSHATLYWYQQALGQGPEFLTYFNYEAQPDKSGLPSDRFSAERPEGSISTLTIQRTEQRDSAMYRCASSQGGAGGPWADTQYFGPGTRLTVL.

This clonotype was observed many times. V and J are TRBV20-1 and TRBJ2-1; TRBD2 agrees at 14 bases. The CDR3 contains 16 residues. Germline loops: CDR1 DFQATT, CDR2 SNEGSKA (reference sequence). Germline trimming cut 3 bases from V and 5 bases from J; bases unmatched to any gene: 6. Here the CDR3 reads CSARALGLAGDNEQFF. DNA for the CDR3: TGCAGTGCTAGGGCCCTGGGACTAGCGGGGGACAATGAGCAGTTCTTC.

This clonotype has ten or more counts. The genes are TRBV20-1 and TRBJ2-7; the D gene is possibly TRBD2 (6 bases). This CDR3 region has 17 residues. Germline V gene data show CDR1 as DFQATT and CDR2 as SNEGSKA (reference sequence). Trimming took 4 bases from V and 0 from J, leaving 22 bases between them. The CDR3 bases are TGCAGTGCTAATAATCCCCTCGGGGACTCAAGCTCCTACGAGCAGTACTTC. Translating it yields CSANNPLGDSSSYEQYF.